This TCR beta chain was captured by sequencing in a study of blood T cell repertoires in COVID-19. About the research overall: Acute-phase and convalescent COVID-19 samples originated in the United States, Italy and Spain. Sample material is recorded as cDNA or gDNA derived from T cells, B-cell-depleted T cells, or PBMCs.

Deletions cut 5 bases from V and 5 bases from J, with 15 bases between. The CDR3 has 14 residues. The germline V gene has CDR1 PRHDT and CDR2 FYEKMQ (reference sequence). Original data processing: Estimation of nucleated cell counts was performed using reference gene primer amplification. Measured with immunoSEQ multiplex PCR; TCRdb has only the in-frame clones, and not every one. V and J calls and clone size come straight from that table; D and trimming were deduced from the DNA. The sample yields around 230,000 clones, approximately 85% seen once. The V call is TRBV13, the J call TRBJ1-2; D is perhaps TRBD1 (6 bases). The sample comprised peripheral blood. This receptor was identified in a woman in her fifties or sixties with active or convalescent COVID-19. DNA for the CDR3: TGTGCCAGCAGCCCAGGGGCAGGGGAGTATGGCTACACCTTC. Amino acids: CASSPGAGEYGYTF.